This passage covers 5 T cell receptor beta chains from one sample sequenced in a study of spatial heterogeneity in lung cancer. Noted time point: sample taken at primary tumor resection. Sequencing covered unsorted whole RNA taken from tumor, nontumor lung or frozen PBMC. Using its own MiXCR run on the 5' RACE reads, TCRdb lists one record per CDR3 protein. The table has about 7,500 distinct CDR3 sequences, approximately 3.8% seen once. Sequenced here: normal lung tissue next to the tumor, sampled at surgery. Every receptor here comes from a female donor with early-stage non-small cell lung cancer.

This clonotype was counted at least ten times. This beta chain appears as a stray read in a library generated for alpha chains; its size is not informative. This rearrangement joins TRBV29-1 to TRBJ2-5; possible D gene TRBD2, 6 bases. The CDR3 runs 15 residues. Germline lookup yields CDR1 SQVTM and CDR2 ANQGSEA. Trimming removed 4 bases from V and 7 bases from J, with 22 bases in between. CDR3 in amino acids: CSVGAGGSGTGTQYF. CDR3 nucleotide sequence: TGCAGCGTTGGGGCTGGGGGGTCGGGCACGGGGACCCAGTACTTC.

This clonotype has at least ten counts. This beta chain slipped into a library made for alpha chains as a stray read, so its size is not meaningful. V and J are TRBV7-2 and TRBJ2-5; tentative D call: TRBD1 (5 bases). The CDR3 contains 13 residues. Trimming removed 0 bases from V and 7 bases from J, with 9 bases in between. Germline CDR1 reads SGHTA; CDR2 reads FQGNSA. CDR3 protein: CASSLAGDGTQYF. DNA of the CDR3: TGTGCCAGCAGCTTAGCAGGGGATGGGACCCAGTACTTC.

This clonotype was observed many times. This beta chain turned up in a library designed for alpha chains; as an off-target read, its abundance says little. V and J are TRBV4-1 and TRBJ2-1; tentatively, D is TRBD1 or TRBD2 (5 bases each). The CDR3 consists of 16 residues. Trimming took 4 bases from V and 4 from J, leaving 17 bases between them. Germline V lookup: CDR1 MGHRA, CDR2 YSYEKL. The CDR3 bases are TGCGCCAGCAGCCTCTCAACGGGGCCGGGATACAATGAGCAGTTCTTC. It is translated as CASSLSTGPGYNEQFF.

Many counts were recorded for this clonotype. The library was designed around alpha chains, so this beta chain is a stray read whose abundance carries little weight. The genes are TRBV12-5 and TRBJ2-7; D not certain. V lost 1 base and J 6 bases, leaving 7 bases between the germline ends. CDR3 length equals 12 residues. The germline gives CDR1 LGHNT, CDR2 FRNRAP. CDR3 in DNA: TGTGCTAGTGGTTTGGACGTGGGCGAGCAGTACTTC. Translation gives CASGLDVGEQYF.

Judged by abundance, this clonotype is medium-sized (0.01 to 0.1%). Since it is a stray read in a library aimed at alpha chains, this beta chain has a size that is not meaningful. This rearrangement joins TRBV9 to TRBJ2-3; 7 nucleotides agree with TRBD2. The CDR3 covers 16 residues. Germline assignment: CDR1 SGDLS and CDR2 YYNGEE. The trim removed 1 base at V and 2 bases at J, leaving 7 bases unmatched. DNA of the CDR3: TGTGCCAGCAGCGTAAGCGGGACGACGAACACAGATACGCAGTATTTT. It specifies CASSVSGTTNTDTQYF.